This TCR beta chain derives from a study of blood T cell repertoires in COVID-19. As for the study in general: Samples taken during acute and convalescent COVID-19 were collected in the United States, Italy and Spain. PBMCs, B-cell-depleted T cells, or T cells were the source of the cDNA or gDNA that made up the material.

Per the germline V gene, CDR1 is KGHSH and CDR2 is LQKENI. V was trimmed by 2 bases and J by 2 bases, leaving 10 bases between them. This CDR3 comprises 14 residues. In the authors' methods: Estimated nucleated cell counts came from reference gene primer amplification. Measured with immunoSEQ multiplex PCR; TCRdb has only the in-frame clones, and not every one. That table furnishes V, J and clone size, whereas the DNA furnished D and trimming. The data show approximately 480,000 clones, approximately 92% seen once. Seattle patients were enrolled during active infection and followed longitudinally. This chain uses TRBV18 with TRBJ2-7; tentatively, D is TRBD2 (5 bases). The TCR was taken from a man aged 18 to 30 with COVID-19, enrolled during active disease. The sequenced sample consisted of peripheral blood. The CDR3 DNA follows: TGTGCCAGCTCACCAGTTGAGGGAACCTACGAGCAGTACTTC. It codes for CASSPVEGTYEQYF. The whole variable domain, filled in from reference TRBV18 and TRBJ2-7, reads NAGVMQNPRHLVRRRGQEARLRCSPMKGHSHVYWYRQLPEEGLKFMVYLQKENIIDESGMPKERFSAEFPKEGPSILRIQQVVRGDSAAYFCASSPVEGTYEQYFGPGTRLTVT.